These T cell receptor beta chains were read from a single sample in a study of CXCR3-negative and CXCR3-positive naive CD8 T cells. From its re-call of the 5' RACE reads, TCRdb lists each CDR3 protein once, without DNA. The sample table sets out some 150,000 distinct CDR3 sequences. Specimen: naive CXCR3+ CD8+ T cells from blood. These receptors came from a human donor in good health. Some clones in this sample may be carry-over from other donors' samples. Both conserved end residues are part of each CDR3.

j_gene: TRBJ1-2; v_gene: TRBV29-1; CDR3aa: CSVGTSGDSYGYTF
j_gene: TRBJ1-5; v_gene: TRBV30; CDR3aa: CAWSVRQGPQPQHF
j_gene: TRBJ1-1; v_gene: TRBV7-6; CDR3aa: CASSSLRGDRGRGNTEAFF
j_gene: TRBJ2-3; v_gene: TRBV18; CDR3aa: CASSPPKGQGTDTQYF
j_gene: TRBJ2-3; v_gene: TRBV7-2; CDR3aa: CASSLYAQREISDTQYF
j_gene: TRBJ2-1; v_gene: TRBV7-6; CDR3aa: CASSLVGGRADTGNEQFF
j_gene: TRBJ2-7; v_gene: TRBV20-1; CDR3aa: CSARGDRAYEQYF
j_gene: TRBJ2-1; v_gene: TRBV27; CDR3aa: CASSEIGARIYNEQFF
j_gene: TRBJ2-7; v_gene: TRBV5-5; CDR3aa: CASSLFPVWQDYEQYF
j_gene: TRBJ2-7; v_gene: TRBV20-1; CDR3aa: CSAGGLAGERYF